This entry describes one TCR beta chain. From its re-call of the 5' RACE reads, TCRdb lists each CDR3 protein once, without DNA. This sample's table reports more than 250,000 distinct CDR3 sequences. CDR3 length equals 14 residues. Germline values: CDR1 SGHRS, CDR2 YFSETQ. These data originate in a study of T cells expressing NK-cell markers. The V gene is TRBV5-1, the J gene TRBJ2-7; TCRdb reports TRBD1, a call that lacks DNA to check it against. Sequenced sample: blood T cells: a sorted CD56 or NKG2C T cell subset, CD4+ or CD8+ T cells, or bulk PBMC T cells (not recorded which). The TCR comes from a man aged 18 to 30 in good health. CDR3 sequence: CASSLADRGVEQYF.